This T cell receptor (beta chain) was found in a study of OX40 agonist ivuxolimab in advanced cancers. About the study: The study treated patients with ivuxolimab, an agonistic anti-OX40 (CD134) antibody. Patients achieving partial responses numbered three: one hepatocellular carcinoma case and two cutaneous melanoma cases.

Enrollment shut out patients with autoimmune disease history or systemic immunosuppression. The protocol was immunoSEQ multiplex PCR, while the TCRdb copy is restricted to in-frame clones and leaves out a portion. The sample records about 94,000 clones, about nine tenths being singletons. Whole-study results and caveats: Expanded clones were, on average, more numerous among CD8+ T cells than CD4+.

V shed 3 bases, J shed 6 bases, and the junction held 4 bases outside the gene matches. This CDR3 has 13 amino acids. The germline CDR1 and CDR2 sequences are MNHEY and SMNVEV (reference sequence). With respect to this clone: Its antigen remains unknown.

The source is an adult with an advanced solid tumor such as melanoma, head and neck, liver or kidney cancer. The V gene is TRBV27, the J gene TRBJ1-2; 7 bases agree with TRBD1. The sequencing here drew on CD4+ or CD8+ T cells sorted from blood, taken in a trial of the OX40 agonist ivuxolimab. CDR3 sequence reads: CASSFGRGDGYTF. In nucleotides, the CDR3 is TGTGCCAGCAGTTTCGGCAGGGGGGATGGCTACACCTTC.